The present TCR beta chain was sequenced within a study of Ad26.COV2.S vaccination and SARS-CoV-2 variants (dated by TCRdb to the early 2020s). Concerning the study at large: Donors in the vaccine arm were drawn from COV1001, a multicentre, randomized, double-blind, placebo-controlled phase I-IIa trial testing Ad26.COV2.S in healthy adults. Ad26.COV2.S was administered intramuscularly at 5 x 10^10 or 1 x 10^11 viral particles, either as a single shot or as two shots given 56 days apart. Sequencing of the TCRbeta repertoire served to evaluate the specificity and breadth of SARS-CoV-2-reactive T cell receptors following Ad26.COV2.S vaccination. The TCR-sequenced set comprised about 32 samples: around 20 Ad26.COV2.S vaccine recipients, 5 placebo recipients and 8 SARS-CoV-2 convalescent individuals. Trial participants were randomized into five groups of five, in which low-dose or high-dose Ad26.COV2.S was given once or twice, or placebo was given on both occasions. Investigators did not know the trial group allocation while performing experiments and assessing outcomes.

About this clone: Its antigen has not been determined. No much larger clone exists at a distance of one base, and base qualities are not known.

This sample's treatment or condition label indicates: roughly 18 received Ad26.COV2.S at low or high dose, single or two shots; about 5 received placebo; per-sample allocation not given. For vaccine and placebo recipients, repertoires were sequenced using samples collected on day 63 after the first injection. In Cohort 1b, about two dozen adults aged 18-55 years were enrolled at a single site in Boston, USA, between 29 July and 7 August 2020. Ad26.COV2.S consisted of a replication-incompetent adenovirus type 26 vector by which a prefusion-stabilized SARS-CoV-2 spike protein from the original Wuhan strain was expressed. Including the terminal cysteine and phenylalanine, the CDR3 comprises 15 residues. Solely the CDR3 DNA is kept, with 45 bases framed from the first base. Taken from the germline V gene, the CDR1 and CDR2 loops are MDHEN and SYDVKM. A distance of 18 bases separates the germline ends of V and J, which lose 4 bases and 8 bases respectively.

What the research found in general, with its limitations: Non-spike TCR breadth was comparable between vaccine and placebo recipients, consistent with the vaccine containing only spike. The study was not powered for comparison of responses between vaccine doses or regimens. Ad26.COV2.S recipients had higher spike-specific TCR breadth than placebo recipients (P = 0.0014). The authors noted that total T cell responses may have been underestimated by the TCR breadth and depth analyses. Substantial breadth of spike-specific CD8+ and CD4+ T cell responses was reported after vaccination.

The immunoSEQ Assay was used to sequence TCRbeta CDR3 regions. After extraction, genomic DNA underwent amplification by bias-controlled multiplex PCR, followed by high-throughput sequencing. The study's own analysis went as follows. Collapsing and filtering of sequences were performed to quantify the absolute abundance of each unique TCRbeta CDR3 region. T cell fraction was estimated by normalizing TCRbeta template counts to usable DNA, with usable DNA measured through amplification of reference genes found in all nucleated cells. Repertoire TCRs were annotated as SARS-CoV-2-specific when V gene, CDR3 amino acid sequence and J gene were exactly matched to a known reactive TCR set. The reference SARS-CoV-2 TCR set was derived from MIRA and filtered for enrichment in COVID-19-positive ImmuneCODE repertoires, a step that removed public or cross-reactive TCRs. Drawing on the MIRA antigens, annotated TCRs were analysed further at the level of specific ORF or position within ORF. Breadth was defined as annotated unique rearrangements over total unique productive rearrangements; depth was the summed frequency of those rearrangements. Two-sided Wilcoxon rank-sum tests were applied when comparing TCR breadth between groups. Here the immuneACCESS table is served through TCRdb, limited to in-frame sequences with V and J called. Missing clones are a known gap in these copies; in checked studies unresolved V genes cover under half, and the rest lacks a known reason. V and J calls and clone size are those listed in that table; D and trimming were worked out from the DNA. Across this sample there are about half a million clones, with 70% to 90% seen only once. More than 1.5% of the sample comes from the top ten.

Recombination linked TRBV28 to TRBJ2-1, with a tentative D gene TRBD2 over 6 matching bases. The origin of this receptor is a person aged 18-65 years who received the Ad26.COV2.S COVID-19 vaccine or a placebo. The sample here was peripheral blood, taken in a trial of Ad26.COV2.S vaccine versus placebo. The CDR3 region has the sequence CASSYLGGGTDEQFF. The sequenced DNA: TGTGCCAGCAGTTATCTCGGGGGAGGCACGGATGAGCAGTTCTTC.